This T cell receptor (beta chain) is drawn from a study of response to subunit inactivated influenza vaccine. Study-wide findings and caveats: The authors proposed limited new T cell recruitment per seasonal influenza vaccination.

The CDR3 extends over 14 amino acids. Losses at the gene ends were 8 bases for V and 4 bases for J; bases not matched to a gene: 3. The germline gives CDR1 SNHLY, CDR2 FYNNEI. Each CDR3 protein is one row after TCRdb ran MiXCR on the RT-PCR reads. The profile shows approximately 570,000 distinct CDR3 sequences, roughly 8.2% of them singletons. In its sample, this clonotype was seen a few times. What it binds is not known. The rearrangement links TRBV2 to TRBJ2-1; 12 bases are shared with TRBD2. Sample: PBMCs from blood, taken less than 30 months after vaccination. The TCR sequence derives from a man between 50 and 75 years old who received an inactivated influenza vaccine. The CDR3 sequence: CASGGTSGYNEQFF. The CDR3 region has the DNA TGTGCCAGCGGAGGGACTAGCGGGTACAATGAGCAGTTCTTC.